Presented here are 17 T cell receptor beta chains from one specimen sequenced in a study of blood T cell repertoires in COVID-19. TCRdb's copy holds only in-frame clones and misses some; the assay was immunoSEQ multiplex PCR. The sample carries about 400,000 clones, roughly 90% recorded once. The sequenced material came from peripheral blood. These receptors originate from a man between 35 and 55 years old with acute or convalescent COVID-19.

The chain recombines TRBV5-6 with TRBJ1-4; D is possibly TRBD1 (5 bases). CDR1 and CDR2 (germline): SGHDT, YYEEEE. V was cut by 2 bases and J by 7 bases, with 15 bases left in between. The CDR3 sequence is 15 residues long. The CDR3 nucleotides are TGTGCCAGCAGCTTCTCGGCAGGGAGGTTTGAAAAACTGTTTTTT. Its protein product is CASSFSAGRFEKLFF.

The gene calls are TRBV9 and TRBJ2-3, with TRBD2 matching 10 bases. The germline gives CDR1 SGDLS, CDR2 YYNGEE. CDR3 length: 16 residues. The junction had 3 bases not matched to a gene; V was cut back by 0 bases and J by 2 bases. CDR3 DNA sequence: TGTGCCAGCAGCGTAGGGCTAGCGGGGGACACAGATACGCAGTATTTT. It yields the protein CASSVGLAGDTDTQYF.

Only one count was recorded for this clone. The V gene is TRBV30, the J gene TRBJ1-2, with 8 positions matching TRBD1. The germline V gene encodes CDR1 GTSNPN and CDR2 SVGIG (reference sequence). CDR3 length equals 12 residues. V dropped 5 bases and J dropped 4; count of bases not matched to a gene: 3. DNA of the CDR3: TGTGCCTGGCGGACAGGGCCCTATGGCTACACCTTC. Amino acids: CAWRTGPYGYTF. Full variable domain (rest looked up from reference TRBV30 and TRBJ1-2): SQTIHQWPATLVQPVGSPLSLECTVEGTSNPNLYWYRQAAGRGLQLLFYSVGIGQISSEVPQNLSASRPQDRQFILSSKKLLLSDSGFYLCAWRTGPYGYTFGSGTRLTVV.

This clone occurred once. The V call is TRBV18, the J call TRBJ2-7; TRBD2 aligns across 8 bases. V lost 0 bases, J lost 3 bases, and 1 base stayed unmatched. Germline values: CDR1 KGHSH, CDR2 LQKENI. The CDR3 runs 14 residues. The DNA for the CDR3 is TGTGCCAGCTCACCACCTAGCGGGGACTACGAGCAGTACTTC. This encodes CASSPPSGDYEQYF. Using reference TRBV18 and TRBJ2-7 for the parts outside the CDR3, the full variable domain is NAGVMQNPRHLVRRRGQEARLRCSPMKGHSHVYWYRQLPEEGLKFMVYLQKENIIDESGMPKERFSAEFPKEGPSILRIQQVVRGDSAAYFCASSPPSGDYEQYFGPGTRLTVT.

The chain has TRBV6-6 and TRBJ2-7, with a tentative D call TRBD2 (6 bases). CDR1 is MNHNY and CDR2 is SVGAGI in the germline V gene (reference sequence). The CDR3 runs to 15 residues. V was clipped by 0 bases and J by 3 bases, with 12 bases between them. The CDR3 nucleotides are TGTGCCAGCAGTTACTCTTCCCCGGAGGGCTACGAGCAGTACTTC. It specifies CASSYSSPEGYEQYF.

The chain combines TRBV5-4 with TRBJ2-3, with 7 bases identical to TRBD1. With V trimmed by 10 bases and J by 0 bases, 5 bases remained unmatched. The CDR3 consists of 13 residues. From germline, CDR1 is SGHNT and CDR2 YYREEE (reference sequence). The CDR3 region is CAFRGGSTDTQYF. The CDR3 region has the DNA TGTGCCTTTAGAGGGGGCAGCACAGATACGCAGTATTTT.

The chain joins TRBV5-1 to TRBJ2-1; no clear D. Germline CDR1 is SGHRS and CDR2 is YFSETQ. The CDR3 covers 13 residues. Trimming removed 0 bases from V and 9 bases from J, with 10 bases in between. CDR3 residues: CASSLVSHVEQFF. In DNA, the CDR3 is TGCGCCAGCAGCTTGGTTTCCCATGTTGAGCAGTTCTTC.

The chain couples TRBV5-1 to TRBJ1-3; 9 nucleotides agree with TRBD1. Germline values: CDR1 SGHRS, CDR2 YFSETQ. The CDR3 consists of 16 residues. The V gene end was trimmed by 4 bases and the J gene end by 4 bases; junction bases not matched to a gene: 9. CDR3 sequence (DNA): TGCGCCAGCAGCAGGTCCCTACAGGGGGCGGGAAACACCATATATTTT. Protein: CASSRSLQGAGNTIYF.

This clone was recorded a few times. DNA of the CDR3: TGTGCCAGCAGTTTCTGGACTAGCGCCCACGAGCAGTACTTC. Protein sequence: CASSFWTSAHEQYF. The chain has TRBV27 and TRBJ2-7, with 9 positions matching TRBD2. Trimming cost V 3 bases and J 5 bases; bases outside gene matches: 5. CDR3 length: 14 amino acids. CDR1 is MNHEY, CDR2 SMNVEV, per germline (reference sequence).

The V and J genes are TRBV28 and TRBJ1-1; 7 nucleotides align to TRBD1. Germline-derived CDR1 and CDR2 are MDHEN and SYDVKM. The CDR3 runs 19 residues. J lost 4 bases, V lost 4 bases, and 21 bases had no gene match. Here the CDR3 reads CASSSGLPGQIPRSTEAFF. The DNA of the CDR3 is TGTGCCAGCAGTTCCGGACTCCCGGGACAGATACCGCGTAGCACTGAAGCTTTCTTT.

The chain couples TRBV7-3 to TRBJ2-2; tentatively, D is TRBD2 (5 bases). Germline V gene data show CDR1 as SGHTA and CDR2 as FQGTGA. Trimming pared 2 bases from V and 7 bases from J, leaving 14 bases between. This CDR3 has 15 residues. CDR3 in amino acids: CASSLYPGRGGELFF. In nucleotides, the CDR3 is TGTGCCAGCAGCTTATACCCGGGGAGAGGCGGGGAGCTGTTTTTT.

This clone was observed a single time. The chain recombines TRBV7-2 with TRBJ2-1; 7 nucleotides align to TRBD1. CDR3 length: 14 amino acids. With 5 bases clipped from V and 7 bases from J, the junction kept 8 bases outside the gene matches. Germline CDR1 is SGHTA and CDR2 is FQGNSA. This chain's CDR3 is CASSIQGWGNEQFF. DNA of the CDR3: TGTGCCAGCAGCATACAGGGGTGGGGAAATGAGCAGTTCTTC.

A single count supports this clone. The chain joins TRBV7-8 to TRBJ2-5, with 10 bases aligning to TRBD1. V trimming: 5 bases; J trimming: 3 bases; junction bases outside the gene matches: 6. CDR1 and CDR2 (germline): SGHVS, FQNEAQ. This CDR3 has 15 amino acids. The CDR3 DNA reads TGTGCCAGCAGCGAACGGACAGGGGGAAAAGAGACCCAGTACTTC. It yields the protein CASSERTGGKETQYF.

The CDR3 region is CASSPGTGLYYTF. The CDR3 DNA reads TGTGCCAGCAGTCCCGGGACAGGGCTTTACTACACCTTC. The J gene is TRBJ1-2, the V gene TRBV9; 9 nucleotides match TRBD1. The CDR3 has 13 amino acids. After removal of 5 bases from V and 10 bases from J, the junction contained 9 bases not matched to a gene. CDR1 is SGDLS, CDR2 YYNGEE, per germline.

In its sample, this clone was seen once. The genes are TRBV4-3 and TRBJ2-2; D unresolved. V dropped 1 base and J dropped 5 bases, with 8 bases sitting between them. Germline V lookup: CDR1 LGHNA, CDR2 YSLEER. CDR3 length: 14 amino acids. CDR3 loop: CASSQVQATGELFF. The CDR3 DNA reads TGCGCCAGCAGCCAAGTCCAAGCTACCGGGGAGCTGTTTTTT.

This clone was detected only a few times. The chain links TRBV6-2 or TRBV6-3 to TRBJ2-1; 7 bases fit TRBD1. The CDR3 is 13 amino acids. Germline lookup yields CDR1 MNHEY and CDR2 SVGEGT. With 5 bases clipped from V and 9 bases from J, the junction kept 7 bases outside the gene matches. The CDR3 sequence: CASSQSDRAEQFF. CDR3 bases: TGTGCCAGCAGTCAAAGTGACAGGGCTGAGCAGTTCTTC.

The V and J genes are TRBV6-2 or TRBV6-3 and TRBJ2-6; D remains ambiguous. Germline CDR1 MNHEY, CDR2 SVGEGT. With 5 bases removed from V and 0 bases from J, the gap between germline ends came to 8 bases. CDR3 length equals 15 residues. The CDR3 loop is CASSPIDSGANVLTF. CDR3 nucleotides: TGTGCCAGCAGTCCAATAGACTCTGGGGCCAACGTCCTGACTTTC.